A selection of T cell receptor beta chains follows, all from one sample in a study of T cell repertoires in cytomegalovirus infection. TCRdb re-analysed the reads in MiXCR, keeping a single row per CDR3 protein. The table has about 900,000 distinct CDR3 sequences, around a third seen once; the top ten hold around 15%. Antigens for these TCRs are unknown. The sample consisted of cultured CD8+ T cells from PBMCs, taken from culture after CMV antigen stimulation. The source is a human donor in good health (CMV status not recorded). Some clones in this sample may be carry-over from other donors' samples. Both conserved end residues are part of each CDR3. The D gene is left open where the match is weak. Some rows have no size entry. The others give once, few or many, or a class for an expanded clone.

j_call	v_call	d_call	cdr3_length	clone_size	cdr3_aa	cdr3_nt
TRBJ2-1	TRBV11-2	TRBD2	14	many	CASSSAGGRNEQFF	TGTGCCAGCAGCTCAGCGGGGGGGAGGAATGAGCAGTTCTTC
TRBJ2-7	TRBV5-6	TRBD1	14	few	CASSVGTGGHEQYF	TGTGCCAGCAGTGTAGGGACAGGGGGGCACGAGCAGTACTTC
TRBJ1-1	TRBV7-9	NA	15	NA	CASSATGILNTEAFF	TGTGCCAGCAGCGCAACAGGGATCCTCAACACTGAAGCTTTCTTT
TRBJ2-1	TRBV7-8	TRBD2	13	many	CATGLAGGNEQFF	TGTGCCACCGGACTAGCGGGGGGAAATGAGCAGTTCTTC
TRBJ1-5	TRBV12-3/TRBV12-4	NA	16	NA	CASRVGGSFGNQPQHF	TGTGCCAGCAGGGTGGGAGGGAGTTTTGGCAATCAGCCCCAGCATTTT
TRBJ2-3	TRBV6-2/TRBV6-3	NA	18	few	CASSDFHLAAPGTDTQYF	TGTGCCAGCAGCGATTTCCACTTAGCGGCGCCGGGCACAGATACGCAGTATTTT
TRBJ1-1	TRBV5-6	NA	16	NA	CASSLAVGGRNTEAFF	TGTGCCAGCAGCTTGGCCGTAGGGGGACGGAACACTGAAGCTTTCTTT
TRBJ1-6	TRBV27	NA	14	NA	CASSLGSRVAPLHF	TGTGCCAGCAGTTTGGGTTCCCGGGTGGCGCCCCTCCACTTT
TRBJ1-1	TRBV19	NA	15	NA	CASSIEVLYDTEAFF	TGTGCCAGTAGTATCGAGGTATTATATGACACTGAAGCTTTCTTT
TRBJ1-1	TRBV4-1	TRBD1	16	NA	CASSQESGGVNTEAFF	TGTGCCAGCAGCCAAGAGTCAGGGGGCGTGAACACTGAAGCTTTCTTT
TRBJ1-1	TRBV10-3	NA	13	few	CAISEIGTSEAFF	TGTGCCATCAGTGAAATAGGGACCTCTGAAGCTTTCTTT
TRBJ1-1	TRBV5-5	TRBD1	12	many	CASSAGTAEAFF	TGTGCCAGCAGCGCCGGGACAGCTGAAGCTTTCTTT
TRBJ2-1	TRBV2	TRBD2	16	NA	CASPLRAGDSYNEQFF	TGTGCCAGCCCCTTGAGGGCGGGGGACTCCTACAATGAGCAGTTCTTC
TRBJ1-1	TRBV6-1	NA	17	few	CASSEAREVILNTEAFF	TGTGCCAGCAGTGAAGCCCGGGAAGTAATCCTGAACACTGAAGCTTTCTTT
TRBJ1-5	TRBV19	NA	15	few	CASSNYGNQEGPQHF	TGTGCCAGTAGTAATTACGGGAATCAGGAAGGTCCCCAGCATTTT
TRBJ2-3	TRBV6-1	NA	13	NA	CASSYRSTDTQYF	TGTGCCAGCTCATACAGGAGCACAGATACGCAGTATTTT
TRBJ1-5	TRBV27	NA	12	few	CASSYFNQPQHF	TGTGCCAGCAGCTACTTCAATCAGCCCCAGCATTTT
TRBJ1-1	TRBV2	NA	15	few	CASSEEGGTFTEAFF	TGTGCCAGCAGTGAGGAGGGAGGGACCTTCACTGAAGCTTTCTTT
TRBJ1-5	TRBV19	NA	13	NA	CASSSNEGQPQHF	TGTGCCAGTAGTAGTAACGAAGGGCAGCCCCAGCATTTT
TRBJ2-7	TRBV27	NA	14	NA	CASSLDRISYEQYF	TGTGCCAGCAGTCTCGACAGGATCTCCTACGAGCAGTACTTC
TRBJ2-1	TRBV27	NA	11	NA	CASSPNNKQFF	TGTGCCAGCAGTCCAAACAATAAGCAGTTCTTC
TRBJ2-3	TRBV27	TRBD2	15	NA	CASSFSSGGVDTQYF	TGTGCCAGCAGTTTTTCTAGCGGGGGTGTGGATACGCAGTATTTT
TRBJ2-3	TRBV12-3/TRBV12-4	TRBD2	13	many	CASTSGGSDTQYF	TGTGCCAGTACTAGCGGGGGATCAGATACGCAGTATTTT
TRBJ2-3	TRBV28	TRBD1	14	NA	CASSWDSSTDTQYF	TGTGCCAGCTCCTGGGACAGTTCCACAGATACGCAGTATTTT
TRBJ2-5	TRBV7-2	TRBD2	17	many	CASSPRGLAGGPETQYF	TGTGCCAGCAGCCCCCGGGGACTAGCGGGGGGGCCAGAGACCCAGTACTTC
TRBJ1-6	TRBV27	TRBD1	15	NA	CASSTTGYRDSPLHF	TGTGCCAGCAGCACGACAGGGTATAGGGATTCACCCCTCCACTTT
TRBJ2-7	TRBV4-2	TRBD2	16	NA	CASSQDASGPTYVQYF	TGTGCCAGCAGCCAGGATGCTAGCGGTCCTACCTACGTGCAGTACTTC
TRBJ2-3	TRBV7-9	NA	14	many	CASSYEASTDTQYF	TGTGCCAGCAGTTACGAGGCCTCCACAGATACGCAGTATTTT
TRBJ2-6	TRBV3-1	NA	16	NA	CASSSSQGYGANVLTF	TGTGCCAGCAGCTCTTCTCAGGGGTATGGGGCCAACGTCCTGACTTTC
TRBJ2-6	TRBV29-1	NA	15	once	CSVEEGGSGANVLTF	TGCAGCGTTGAAGAGGGGGGCTCTGGGGCCAACGTCCTGACTTTC
TRBJ2-7	TRBV7-6	TRBD2	16	few	CASSLGTSGGGDEQYF	TGTGCCAGCAGCTTGGGGACTAGCGGGGGCGGAGACGAGCAGTACTTC
TRBJ1-4	TRBV27	NA	16	NA	CASSPLYKPTDEKLFF	TGTGCCAGCAGTCCCCTCTACAAACCAACTGATGAAAAACTGTTTTTT
TRBJ2-1	TRBV11-3	TRBD2	15	NA	CASSADSGAIFEQFF	TGTGCCAGCAGCGCTGATAGCGGGGCGATTTTTGAGCAGTTCTTC
TRBJ1-3	TRBV5-1	NA	13	few	CASSQGFGNTIYF	TGCGCCAGCAGCCAAGGTTTTGGAAACACCATATATTTT
TRBJ2-3	TRBV6-6	TRBD1	19	few	CASSYSPPWTGSSTDTQYF	TGTGCCAGCAGTTACTCGCCCCCTTGGACAGGGTCTAGCACAGATACGCAGTATTTT
TRBJ1-1	TRBV6-1	NA	14	NA	CASSEARRYTEAFF	TGTGCCAGCAGTGAAGCGCGCAGGTACACTGAAGCTTTCTTT
TRBJ2-1	TRBV6-1	NA	18	NA	CASSYVRQGSRRNNEQFF	TGTGCCAGCAGTTACGTTCGGCAGGGCAGCCGGAGAAACAATGAGCAGTTCTTC
TRBJ2-1	TRBV12-5	NA	12	NA	CASLAGSNEQFF	TGTGCTAGTTTGGCGGGGAGCAATGAGCAGTTCTTC
TRBJ2-7	TRBV12-3/TRBV12-4	NA	15	once	CASSFDKGLFYEQYF	TGTGCCAGCAGTTTCGACAAGGGGTTATTCTACGAGCAGTACTTC
TRBJ1-2	TRBV20-1	NA	15	NA	CSARDPTDWDYGYTF	TGCAGTGCTAGAGACCCGACAGACTGGGACTATGGCTACACCTTC
TRBJ1-1	TRBV19	NA	10	NA	CASLGGEAFF	TGTGCCAGTCTCGGGGGGGAGGCTTTCTTT
TRBJ1-1	TRBV7-9	NA	18	NA	CASSFPSLVDKGNTEAFF	TGTGCCAGCAGCTTTCCAAGTCTGGTGGACAAGGGGAACACTGAAGCTTTCTTT
TRBJ2-1	TRBV6-2/TRBV6-3	NA	14	many	CASTALSSYNEQFF	TGTGCCAGCACTGCCCTGAGCTCCTACAATGAGCAGTTCTTC
TRBJ1-1	TRBV7-9	NA	15	NA	CASSSRPHSDTEAFF	TGTGCCAGCAGCTCGAGACCACATTCGGACACTGAAGCTTTCTTT
TRBJ2-1	TRBV4-2	TRBD1	16	NA	CASSQSRTGVYNEQFF	TGTGCCAGCAGCCAATCCAGGACAGGGGTTTACAATGAGCAGTTCTTC
TRBJ1-1	TRBV19	TRBD1	15	NA	CASSMDRGGNTEAFF	TGTGCCAGTAGTATGGACAGGGGAGGGAACACTGAAGCTTTCTTT
TRBJ2-2	TRBV7-6	NA	14	few	CASSLGFLAGELFF	TGTGCCAGCAGCTTAGGTTTCTTAGCCGGGGAGCTGTTTTTT
TRBJ1-1	TRBV12-3/TRBV12-4	NA	12	NA	CASGHRIPKAFF	TGTGCCAGCGGTCACAGGATCCCTAAAGCTTTCTTT
TRBJ1-5	TRBV5-6	NA	14	NA	CASSLFNSNQPQHF	TGTGCCAGCAGCTTGTTTAACAGCAATCAGCCCCAGCATTTT
TRBJ1-2	TRBV19	NA	15	few	CASSIMGGGWDGYTF	TGTGCCAGTAGTATCATGGGCGGGGGCTGGGATGGCTACACCTTC
TRBJ1-5	TRBV6-5	TRBD1	14	NA	CASSSTGAVRPQHF	TGTGCCAGCAGTTCGACAGGGGCGGTGAGGCCCCAGCATTTT
TRBJ2-5	TRBV13	NA	16	few	CASSLTANQIQETQYF	TGTGCCAGCAGCTTGACGGCTAACCAGATCCAAGAGACCCAGTACTTC
TRBJ2-1	TRBV14	NA	12	NA	CASSQRYHEQFF	TGTGCCAGCAGCCAGCGGTACCATGAGCAGTTCTTC
TRBJ2-3	TRBV15	NA	15	NA	CATSRVAGRTDTQYF	TGTGCCACCAGCAGAGTCGCCGGGCGCACAGATACGCAGTATTTT